This TCR beta chain derives from a study of T cell changes during pregnancy in multiple sclerosis. TCRdb's table, derived via immunoSEQ multiplex PCR, lists solely in-frame clones and lacks some. Among under 30,000 clones listed, approximately 91% were seen once. The material was CD8+ T cells from peripheral blood mononuclear cells, obtained after pregnancy. The source is a female donor with multiple sclerosis, enrolled in a pregnancy study.

The CDR3 coding sequence is TGTGCCAGCACCCCTAGCGGCTCCTACGAGCAGTACTTC. This codes for CASTPSGSYEQYF. This chain uses TRBV5-4 with TRBJ2-7; 7 bases align to TRBD2. Germline V gene sequence: CDR1 SGHNT, CDR2 YYREEE (reference sequence). V lost 6 bases and J lost 0; bases outside the gene matches: 3. This CDR3 has 13 amino acids.